This entry features one T cell receptor beta chain sequence. Its antigen is unidentified. The sample belongs to a study of cytomegalovirus exposure and HLA in healthy donors. About the research overall: Genotyping of nearly 400 donors showed that about 83% belonged to the Caucasian-associated ancestry cluster. Study results and caveats: Available immune exposure information covered CMV serostatus only. Rare TCR sequences dominated, though some public TCRs recurred in many donors.

Primers included in the PCR were 60 Vbeta and 13 Jbeta primers. TCRdb's copy holds only in-frame clones and misses some; the assay was immunoSEQ multiplex PCR. The clone table shows 30,000 to 35,000 clones, with the ten largest holding 1.5% to 2%. The V end lost 4 bases, the J end lost 0 bases, and 12 bases lay between the germline ends. The length of the CDR3 is 16 residues. Germline CDR1 is MDHEN and CDR2 is SYDVKM. This chain joins TRBV28 and TRBJ1-4; the D gene is possibly TRBD1 (5 bases). The sequence was collected from a woman aged 40-49 years in good health and CMV-seropositive. The specimen was PBMCs. CDR3 sequence reads: CASSSQGIATNEKLFF. In nucleotides, the CDR3 is TGTGCCAGCAGTTCCCAGGGAATTGCAACTAATGAAAAACTGTTTTTT.